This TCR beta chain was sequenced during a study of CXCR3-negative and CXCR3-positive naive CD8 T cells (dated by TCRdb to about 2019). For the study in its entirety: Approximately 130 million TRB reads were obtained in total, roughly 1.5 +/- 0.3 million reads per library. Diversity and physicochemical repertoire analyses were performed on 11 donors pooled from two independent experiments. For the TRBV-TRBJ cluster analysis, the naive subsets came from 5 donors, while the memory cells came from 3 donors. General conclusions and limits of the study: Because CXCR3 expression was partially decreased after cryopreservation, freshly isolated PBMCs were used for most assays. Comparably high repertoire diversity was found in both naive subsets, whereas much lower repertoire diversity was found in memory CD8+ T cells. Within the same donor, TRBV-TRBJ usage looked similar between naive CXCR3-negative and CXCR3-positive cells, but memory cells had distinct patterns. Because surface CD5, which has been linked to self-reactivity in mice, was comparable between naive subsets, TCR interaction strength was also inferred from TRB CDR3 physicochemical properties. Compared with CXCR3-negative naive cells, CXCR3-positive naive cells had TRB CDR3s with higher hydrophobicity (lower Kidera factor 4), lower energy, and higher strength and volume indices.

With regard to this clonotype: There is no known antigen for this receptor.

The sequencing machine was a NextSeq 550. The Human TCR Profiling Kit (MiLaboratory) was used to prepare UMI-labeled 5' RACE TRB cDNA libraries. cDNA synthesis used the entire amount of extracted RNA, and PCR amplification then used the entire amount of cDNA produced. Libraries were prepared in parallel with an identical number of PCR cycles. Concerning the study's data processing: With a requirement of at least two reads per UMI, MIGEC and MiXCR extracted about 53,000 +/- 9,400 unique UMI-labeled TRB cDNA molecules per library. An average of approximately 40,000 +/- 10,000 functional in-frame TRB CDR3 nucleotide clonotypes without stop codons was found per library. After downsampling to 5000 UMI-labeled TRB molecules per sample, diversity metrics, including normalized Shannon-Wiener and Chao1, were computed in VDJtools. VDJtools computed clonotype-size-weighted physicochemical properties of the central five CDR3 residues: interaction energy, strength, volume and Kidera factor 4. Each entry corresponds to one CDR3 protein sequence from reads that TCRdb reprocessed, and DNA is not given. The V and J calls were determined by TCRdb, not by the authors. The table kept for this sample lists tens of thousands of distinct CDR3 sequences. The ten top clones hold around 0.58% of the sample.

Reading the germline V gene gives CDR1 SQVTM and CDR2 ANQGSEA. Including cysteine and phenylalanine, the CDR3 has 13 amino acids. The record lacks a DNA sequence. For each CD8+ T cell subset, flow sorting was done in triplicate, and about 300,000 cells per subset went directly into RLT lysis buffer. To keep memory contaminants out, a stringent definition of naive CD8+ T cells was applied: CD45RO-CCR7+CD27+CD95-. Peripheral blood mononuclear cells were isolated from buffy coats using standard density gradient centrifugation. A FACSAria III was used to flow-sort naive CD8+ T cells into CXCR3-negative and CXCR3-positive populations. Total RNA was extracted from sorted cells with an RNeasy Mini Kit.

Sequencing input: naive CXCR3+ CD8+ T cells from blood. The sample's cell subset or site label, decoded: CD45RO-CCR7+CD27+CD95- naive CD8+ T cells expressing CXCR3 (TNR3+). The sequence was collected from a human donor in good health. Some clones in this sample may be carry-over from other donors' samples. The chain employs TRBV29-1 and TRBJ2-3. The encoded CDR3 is CSVEEYYTDTQYF.